The entry that follows covers one T cell receptor (beta chain) sequence. Its antigen is not known. The record originates from a study of graft-versus-host responses after intestinal transplantation. Study-wide context: Multivisceral, liver-intestinal, or isolated intestinal grafts were transplanted into recipients.

CDR1 is SGHTA, CDR2 FQGNSA, per germline. V lost 2 bases to trimming and J lost 7 bases; unmatched junction nucleotides: 4. The CDR3 sequence is 15 residues long. Whole-study findings and limits: In recipient marrow, GvH clones were found, and some appeared first in ileum or blood.

The data were produced by immunoSEQ multiplex PCR, yet TCRdb's version contains in-frame clones alone and is incomplete. The sample holds more than 60,000 clones; 90% are singletons and the top ten take approximately 1.3%. The receptor's source is a human donor who received an intestinal transplant. This rearrangement joins TRBV7-2 to TRBJ2-1; TRBD2 agrees at 11 bases. Sequenced material: unstimulated CD8+ T cells sorted from spleen or lymph node cells, taken before intestinal transplant. CDR3 region: CASSLLAGGLNEQFF. The DNA of the CDR3 is TGTGCCAGCAGCTTACTAGCGGGGGGATTGAATGAGCAGTTCTTC.